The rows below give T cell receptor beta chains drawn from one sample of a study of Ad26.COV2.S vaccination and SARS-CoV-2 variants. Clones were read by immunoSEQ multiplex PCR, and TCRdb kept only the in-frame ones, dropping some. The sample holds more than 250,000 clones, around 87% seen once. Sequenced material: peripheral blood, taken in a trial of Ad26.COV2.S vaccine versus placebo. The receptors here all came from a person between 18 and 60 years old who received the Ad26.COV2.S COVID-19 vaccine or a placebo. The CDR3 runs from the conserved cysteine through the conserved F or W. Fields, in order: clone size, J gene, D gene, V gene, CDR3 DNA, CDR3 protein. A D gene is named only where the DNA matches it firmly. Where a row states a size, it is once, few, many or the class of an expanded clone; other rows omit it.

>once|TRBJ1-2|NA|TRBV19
TGTGCCAGTAGTCCCCTGAGGGGGGCAAACTATGGCTACACCTTC
CASSPLRGANYGYTF
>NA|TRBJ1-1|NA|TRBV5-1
TGCGCCAGCAGCTTGTTGGCTGAGATGAACACTGAAGCTTTCTTT
CASSLLAEMNTEAFF
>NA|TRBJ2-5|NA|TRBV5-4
TGTGCCAGCAGCTTGTGGGTACAAGAGACCCAGTACTTC
CASSLWVQETQYF
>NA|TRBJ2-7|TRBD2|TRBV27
TGTGCCAGCAGTTTATACGGGAGGGGGACCTACGAGCAGTACTTC
CASSLYGRGTYEQYF
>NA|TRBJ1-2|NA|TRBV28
TGTGCCAGCAGCCGACCCGGGCTCTTTTATGGCTACACCTTC
CASSRPGLFYGYTF
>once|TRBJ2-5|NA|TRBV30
TGTGCCTGGAGTTGGGGGGTCGGGGAGACCCAGTACTTC
CAWSWGVGETQYF
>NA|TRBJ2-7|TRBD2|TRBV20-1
TGCAGTGCTAGTTCCGGACTAGCGGGGAGGTACGAGCAGTACTTC
CSASSGLAGRYEQYF
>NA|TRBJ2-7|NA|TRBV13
TGTGCCAGCACCCCAACATCAAGGACGGGCCCCTACGAGCAGTACTTC
CASTPTSRTGPYEQYF
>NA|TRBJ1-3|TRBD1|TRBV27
TGTGCCAGCAGTCTAGGGGGACAGGGGACTGGAAACACCATATATTTT
CASSLGGQGTGNTIYF
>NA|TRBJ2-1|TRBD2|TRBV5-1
TGCGCCAGCAGCTTGTATCGGGAGGGCTTTCAGTCGGACAATGAGCAGTTCTTC
CASSLYREGFQSDNEQFF
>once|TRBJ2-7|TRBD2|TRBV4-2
TGTGCCAGCAGCCAAGATGGGACTAAGGCCGAGCAGTACTTC
CASSQDGTKAEQYF
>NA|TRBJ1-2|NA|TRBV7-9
TGTGCCAGCAGCCCAGCGGGGGATGATGGCTACACCTTC
CASSPAGDDGYTF
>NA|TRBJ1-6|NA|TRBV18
TGTGCCAGCTCACCAATGGACAACTATAATTCACCCCTCCACTTT
CASSPMDNYNSPLHF
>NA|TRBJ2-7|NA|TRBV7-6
TGTGCCAGCAGCTTGGGGCCAGGGTCCCACTACGAGCAGTACTTC
CASSLGPGSHYEQYF
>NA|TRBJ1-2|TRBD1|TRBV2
TGTGCCAGCAGTTTACAGGGGACGGCGATACTAGGCTACACCTTC
CASSLQGTAILGYTF
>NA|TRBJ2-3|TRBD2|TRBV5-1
TGCGCCAGCAGCTTGGGACTAGCGGTATCTAGCACAGATACGCAGTATTTT
CASSLGLAVSSTDTQYF
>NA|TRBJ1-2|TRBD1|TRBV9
TGTGCCAGCAGCGAATGGACAGGCGGGGGGTATGGCTACACCTTC
CASSEWTGGGYGYTF
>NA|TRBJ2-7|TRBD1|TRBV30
TGTGCCTGGGGAGGGACAGGGGTTTACGAGCAGTACTTC
CAWGGTGVYEQYF
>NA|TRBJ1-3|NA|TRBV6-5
TGTGCCAGCAGTTACTCTGGGGGCTCTGGAAACACCATATATTTT
CASSYSGGSGNTIYF
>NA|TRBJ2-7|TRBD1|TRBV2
TGTGCCAGCAGAGTTCCGGGACAGGTGTTGGGGGACTTC
CASRVPGQVLGDF
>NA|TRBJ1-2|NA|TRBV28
TGTGCCAGCAGTTTATCTGTGGAGTCGGGCGGCTACACCTTC
CASSLSVESGGYTF
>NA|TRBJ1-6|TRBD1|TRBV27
TGTGCCAGCAGTGACGGACAGGGCAGGATTTTGCCCCTCCACTTT
CASSDGQGRILPLHF
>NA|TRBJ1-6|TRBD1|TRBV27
TGTGCCAGCAGTTGGGGGACAGGCAATTCACCCCTCCACTTT
CASSWGTGNSPLHF
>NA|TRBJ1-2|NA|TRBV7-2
TGTGCCAGCAGCTTAGAACAGAGTAGAAATTATGGCTACACCTTC
CASSLEQSRNYGYTF
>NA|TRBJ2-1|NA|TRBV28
TGTGCCAGCAGTTTATGGGGACCCTACAATGAGCAGTTCTTC
CASSLWGPYNEQFF
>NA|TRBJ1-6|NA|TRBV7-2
TGTGCCAGCAGCTTAGAAAGTGCAGCCGTATACGAACTCCATTCACCCCTCCACTTT
CASSLESAAVYELHSPLHF
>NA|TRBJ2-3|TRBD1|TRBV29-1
TGCAGCGCCAGGGACAGCTTAAGCACAGATACGCAGTATTTT
CSARDSLSTDTQYF
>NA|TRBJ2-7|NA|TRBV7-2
TGTGCCAGCAGCGGACTCCGATACGAGCAGTACTTC
CASSGLRYEQYF
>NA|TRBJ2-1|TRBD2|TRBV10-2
TGCGCCAGCAGTGAGCCGGGACTAGCGGATTACAATGAGCAGTTCTTC
CASSEPGLADYNEQFF
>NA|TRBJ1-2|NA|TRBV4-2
TGTGCCAGCAGCCAAGCTCCAGGGGAAAGCTATGGCTACACCTTC
CASSQAPGESYGYTF
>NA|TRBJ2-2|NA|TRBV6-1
TGTGCCAGCAGTGAAATGGGGGCGATGCCCGGGGAGCTGTTTTTT
CASSEMGAMPGELFF
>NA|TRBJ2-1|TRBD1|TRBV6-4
TGTGCCAGCAGTGACTCGATGGACAGGGCTGATGAGCAGTTCTTC
CASSDSMDRADEQFF
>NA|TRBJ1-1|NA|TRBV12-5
TGTGCTAGTGGACATGGACTGAACACTGAAGCTTTCTTT
CASGHGLNTEAFF
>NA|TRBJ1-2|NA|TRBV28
TGTGCCAGCAGCTTGGGCCGCGGCTACACCTTC
CASSLGRGYTF
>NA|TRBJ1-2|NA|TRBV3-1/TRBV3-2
TGTGCCAGCAGCCAAGATCTGGCGATTCGGTATGGCTACACCTTC
CASSQDLAIRYGYTF